The 23 T cell receptor beta chains listed next were all sequenced from one sample in a study of CD4+ T cells in melanoma. TCRdb's copy holds only in-frame clones and misses some; the assay was immunoSEQ multiplex PCR. The table has 52,000 or so clones, approximately 70% seen once. What was sequenced was tumor tissue. The receptors stem from a human donor with melanoma.

The chain carries TRBV7-9 and TRBJ2-5; D may be TRBD2 (5 bases). V lost 3 bases to trimming and J lost 4 bases, with 18 bases between them. Germline CDR1 and CDR2: SEHNR and FQNEAQ (reference sequence). This CDR3 spans 16 amino acids. In DNA, the CDR3 is TGTGCCAGCAGCTTTCCCAGCGGCAGGTCGGTAGAGACCCAGTACTTC. Its translation: CASSFPSGRSVETQYF. The variable domain in full, completed from reference TRBV7-9 and TRBJ2-5, reads DTGVSQNPRHKITKRGQNVTFRCDPISEHNRLYWYRQTLGQGPEFLTYFQNEAQLEKSRLLSDRFSAERPKGSFSTLEIQRTEQGDSAMYLCASSFPSGRSVETQYFGPGTRLLVL.

V usage is TRBV4-1 and J usage is TRBJ2-7; 7 bases match TRBD1. V lost 0 bases to trimming and J lost 3 bases; unmatched junction nucleotides: 8. The CDR3 runs to 16 residues. In germline, CDR1 is MGHRA, CDR2 YSYEKL. This CDR3 reads CASSQDPGTDLYEQYF. DNA of the CDR3: TGCGCCAGCAGCCAAGATCCTGGGACAGATCTCTACGAGCAGTACTTC.

CDR3 in amino acids: CASSLGTGGERSTEAFF. CDR3 nucleotide sequence: TGTGCCAGCTCGTTGGGAACAGGGGGCGAGAGGAGCACTGAAGCTTTCTTT. The chain joins TRBV18 to TRBJ1-1; 9 nucleotides line up with TRBD1. V was pared by 6 bases and J by 4 bases, with 15 bases of the junction left unmatched. The CDR3 loop spans 17 amino acids. The germline gives CDR1 KGHSH, CDR2 LQKENI.

This clone was recorded many times. V and J are TRBV5-5 and TRBJ2-3; 8 nucleotides align to TRBD1. With V trimmed by 2 bases and J by 6 bases, 8 bases remained unmatched. The CDR3 covers 15 residues. Germline CDR1 is SGHKS and CDR2 is YYEKEE (reference sequence). CDR3 amino acids: CASSFYRGEVDTQYF. In DNA, the CDR3 is TGTGCCAGCAGCTTCTACAGGGGGGAGGTGGATACGCAGTATTTT.

This rearrangement joins TRBV5-1 to TRBJ2-2; D is unclear. V lost 4 bases to trimming and J lost 3 bases, with 7 bases between them. The CDR3 length is 13 residues. Germline CDR1 is SGHRS and CDR2 is YFSETQ. The CDR3: CASSQSYTGELFF. DNA of the CDR3: TGCGCCAGCAGCCAGAGCTACACCGGGGAGCTGTTTTTT.

J is TRBJ1-6 and V is TRBV5-1; D is perhaps TRBD1 (6 bases). Trimming removed 4 bases at V and 8 bases at J, with 10 bases between. The CDR3 contains 13 residues. The germline CDR1 and CDR2 sequences are SGHRS and YFSETQ. In DNA, the CDR3 is TGCGCCAGCAGCCGGACAGAATATTCACCCCTCCACTTT. Its translation: CASSRTEYSPLHF.

This clone has only a few counts. The V call is TRBV7-2, the J call TRBJ2-1, with unresolved D. The V gene lost 5 bases and the J gene lost 6 bases, with 11 bases spanning the gap. The CDR3 spans 13 residues. CDR1 is SGHTA and CDR2 is FQGNSA in the germline V gene. CDR3 bases: TGTGCCAGCAGCATCCTCCGGGTCAATGAGCAGTTCTTC. Translation gives CASSILRVNEQFF.

This rearrangement joins TRBV5-6 to TRBJ2-1; 10 bases align to TRBD1. This CDR3 is built from 17 residues. Losses at the gene ends were 4 bases for V and 0 bases for J; bases not matched to a gene: 7. Per the germline V gene, CDR1 is SGHDT and CDR2 is YYEEEE. CDR3 in DNA: TGTGCCAGCAGCGTGGGACAGGGGATTAGCTCCTACAATGAGCAGTTCTTC. It yields the protein CASSVGQGISSYNEQFF.

The chain links TRBV9 to TRBJ1-3; tentatively, D is TRBD1 (5 bases). Germline CDR1 and CDR2: SGDLS and YYNGEE. The CDR3 has 16 amino acids. Trimming left V 3 bases short and J 0 bases short, with 13 bases between. This chain's CDR3 is CASSGRRGGSGNTIYF. CDR3 nucleotides: TGTGCCAGCAGCGGGAGGCGGGGGGGCTCTGGAAACACCATATATTTT. Full variable domain (rest looked up from reference TRBV9 and TRBJ1-3): DSGVTQTPKHLITATGQRVTLRCSPRSGDLSVYWYQQSLDQGLQFLIQYYNGEERAKGNILERFSAQQFPDLHSELNLSSLELGDSALYFCASSGRRGGSGNTIYFGEGSWLTVV.

This chain joins TRBV7-9 and TRBJ1-2; D is unclear. V lost 8 bases to trimming and J lost 8 bases, with 21 bases between them. The CDR3 sequence is 14 residues long. CDR1 is SEHNR and CDR2 is FQNEAQ in the germline V gene (reference sequence). The CDR3 protein is CASLEEKWVEGYTF. Here the CDR3 DNA reads TGTGCCAGCTTAGAAGAGAAATGGGTGGAAGGCTACACCTTC.

This chain links TRBV6-1 with TRBJ2-7, with D uncertain. This CDR3 has 15 residues. Germline V lookup: CDR1 MNHNS, CDR2 SASEGT. Trimming pared 2 bases from V and 3 bases from J, leaving 14 bases between. CDR3 in DNA: TGTGCCAGCAGTGAACTGGTCACCCCAAGCTACGAGCAGTACTTC. Amino acid sequence: CASSELVTPSYEQYF.

This chain links TRBV29-1 with TRBJ2-1, with D possibly matching TRBD1 (5 bases). Trimming shortened V by 0 bases and J by 0 bases, and 12 bases separated the two germline ends. The germline V gene has CDR1 SQVTM and CDR2 ANQGSEA. CDR3 length equals 16 residues. The CDR3 loop reads CSVEDQTATSYNEQFF. The CDR3 DNA is TGCAGCGTTGAAGATCAGACAGCTACCTCCTACAATGAGCAGTTCTTC.

The chain employs TRBV6-1 and TRBJ2-5; weak D call: TRBD2 (6 bases). The J call may be in error: the DNA end matches TRBJ2-7 better. The germline V gene has CDR1 MNHNS and CDR2 SASEGT. This CDR3 region has 14 residues. CDR3 residues: CASSERDSTYEQYF. CDR3 DNA sequence: TGTGCCAGCAGTGAAAGGGACTCGACCTACGAGCAGTACTTC.

The gene calls are TRBV4-1 and TRBJ2-1, with unresolved D. Germline V gene sequence: CDR1 MGHRA, CDR2 YSYEKL. The CDR3 runs 16 residues. The V end was cut by 0 bases, the J end by 7 bases, with 16 bases between. The CDR3 coding sequence is TGCGCCAGCAGCCAAGATTTCCCGGGCCTGGGGAATGAGCAGTTCTTC. Protein sequence: CASSQDFPGLGNEQFF.

CDR3 DNA: TGTGCCAGCAGTTTTTTAGTAGCGAACTCCTACGAGCAGTACTTC. Its protein product is CASSFLVANSYEQYF. V gene TRBV28 combines with J gene TRBJ2-7, with a weak D call TRBD2 (5 bases). Per germline, CDR1 MDHEN and CDR2 SYDVKM. V dropped 3 bases and J dropped 0 bases, with 12 bases sitting between them. CDR3 length: 15 residues. The full variable domain, completed using reference TRBV28 and TRBJ2-7, is DVKVTQSSRYLVKRTGEKVFLECVQDMDHENMFWYRQDPGLGLRLIYFSYDVKMKEKGDIPEGYSVSREKKERFSLILESASTNQTSMYLCASSFLVANSYEQYFGPGTRLTVT.

This chain links TRBV2 with TRBJ1-1, with TRBD1 as a possible D gene (6 bases). Trimming shortened V by 0 bases and J by 5 bases, and 7 bases separated the two germline ends. This CDR3 is built from 13 residues. Germline V gene lookup returns CDR1 SNHLY and CDR2 FYNNEI. In nucleotides, the CDR3 is TGTGCCAGCAGTGAAGCAGGGGGTACTGAAGCTTTCTTT. Its protein product is CASSEAGGTEAFF.

The J gene is TRBJ1-1, the V gene TRBV6-5; D is undetermined. This CDR3 spans 13 amino acids. Per the germline V gene, CDR1 is MNHEY and CDR2 is SVGAGI. The germline V and J ends were trimmed by 0 bases and 3 bases, with 5 bases remaining between them. The CDR3 spells CASSYSRDTEAFF. CDR3 bases: TGTGCCAGCAGTTACTCCCGAGACACTGAAGCTTTCTTT.

This clone is a singleton in its sample. The genes are TRBV9 and TRBJ1-3, with D perhaps TRBD1 (5 bases). CDR3 length: 16 amino acids. V lost 0 bases to trimming and J lost 0 bases, with 10 bases between them. Looked up from germline, CDR1 is SGDLS and CDR2 is YYNGEE. CDR3 residues: CASSVEGPHSGNTIYF. The CDR3 DNA follows: TGTGCCAGCAGCGTAGAGGGACCGCACTCTGGAAACACCATATATTTT.

V and J are TRBV11-1 and TRBJ2-5, with 7 positions matching TRBD2. The germline V gene has CDR1 SGHAT and CDR2 FQDESV (reference sequence). This CDR3 is built from 16 residues. With 1 base clipped from V and 3 bases from J, the junction kept 8 bases outside the gene matches. The CDR3 reads CASSLEGEGAKETQYF. In DNA form, the CDR3 reads TGTGCCAGCAGCTTAGAAGGGGAGGGTGCCAAAGAGACCCAGTACTTC. Supplemented by reference TRBV11-1 and TRBJ2-5, the full variable domain reads EAEVAQSPRYKITEKSQAVAFWCDPISGHATLYWYRQILGQGPELLVQFQDESVVDDSQLPKDRFSAERLKGVDSTLKIQPAELGDSAMYLCASSLEGEGAKETQYFGPGTRLLVL.

V gene TRBV4-2 combines with J gene TRBJ1-4; D may be TRBD1 (6 bases). There are 14 residues in the CDR3. Between the trimmed V and J ends, which lost 3 bases and 3 bases, there was a span of 8 bases. CDR1 LGHNA and CDR2 YNFKEQ come from the germline V gene. This CDR3 reads CASSQGASNEKLFF. The DNA of the CDR3 is TGTGCCAGCAGCCAGGGGGCCTCTAATGAAAAACTGTTTTTT.

The V and J genes are TRBV5-1 and TRBJ2-3, with 9 bases lining up with TRBD1. CDR3 length: 15 amino acids. Germline-derived CDR1 and CDR2 are SGHRS and YFSETQ. The junction had 6 bases not matched to a gene; V was cut back by 3 bases and J by 4 bases. CDR3 in amino acids: CASSSGTGPPDTQYF. The CDR3 nucleotides read TGCGCCAGCAGCTCCGGGACAGGGCCCCCAGATACGCAGTATTTT.

V gene TRBV27 combines with J gene TRBJ2-2; TRBD1 matches 12 bases. Looked up from germline, CDR1 is MNHEY and CDR2 is SMNVEV (reference sequence). The CDR3 runs 17 residues. Trimming cost V 5 bases and J 4 bases; bases outside gene matches: 8. The CDR3 spells CASSPGTGGVSTGELFF. The CDR3 bases are TGTGCCAGCAGTCCCGGGACAGGGGGCGTAAGCACCGGGGAGCTGTTTTTT.

This clone was found a few times. The V gene is TRBV7-9, the J gene TRBJ1-2, with D possibly matching TRBD1 (6 bases). CDR1 and CDR2 from the germline V gene are SEHNR and FQNEAQ (reference sequence). The CDR3 extends over 16 amino acids. Between the trimmed V and J ends, which lost 3 bases and 3 bases, there was a span of 17 bases. The CDR3 region is CASSFSDSLAYYGYTF. Written as DNA, the CDR3 is TGTGCCAGCAGCTTTTCGGACAGTTTGGCCTACTATGGCTACACCTTC.